This T cell receptor beta chain is from a study of blood T cells in healthy people across ages (dated by TCRdb to between 2014 and 2017). In the study overall: In model experiments, template switching captured roughly one uniquely barcoded TCR beta cDNA molecule for every two T cells. Age-related changes in TCR beta repertoire diversity were measured in the study by deep sequencing normalized with unique cDNA molecular identifiers. The donors were divided into four age groups: young (average around 16 years), middle-aged (approximately 39), aged (roughly 66) and long-lived (roughly 82). To avoid experimental bias, donors of different ages were spread randomly across the sequencing lanes. Two additional independent replicas of 1 million unique cDNA reads from the same blood draw were analyzed for two donors (one aged 18 to 30 and one aged 80 or older). Study-wide conclusions, independent of this receptor: Estimates of total diversity from one million sequenced T cells were regarded as lower bounds and underestimates. The long-lived group showed more naive CD4+ T cells, fewer expanded clones and increased TCR diversity than the aged group, suggesting age selection. As age increased, observed TCR beta diversity per million T cells dropped in a roughly linear way, and a significant reduction was already evident by age 40. Since profiling was done on bulk unsorted PBMCs, naive and antigen-experienced compartments could not be conclusively compared. A strong correlation was found between observed TCR beta diversity and the percentage of naive T cells measured by flow cytometry. Donor CMV infection status was unknown, potentially confounding age-related changes in expanded clonotypes.

The donors were some 36 Caucasian individuals from Russia, aged roughly 6 to 90 years, who were systemically healthy. Each donor gave 8 to 10 milliliters of peripheral blood, collected into EDTA-treated Vacutainer tubes. Ficoll-Paque density-gradient centrifugation was used to isolate PBMCs, with at least 6 million obtained per sample. Trizol reagent was used to extract total RNA from the PBMCs, yielding at least 6 micrograms per sample. For every donor, an aliquot of PBMCs went through flow cytometry to measure the percentages of naive CD45RAhigh/CD27high T cells. The library was built by means of 5' RACE. TCRdb lists the instrument as Illumina HiSeq 2500. A second PCR of 7 to 11 cycles was performed with a sample-barcoded 5' primer and a J-beta primer mix. A template-switch 5' adaptor carrying 12 random nucleotides introduced a unique molecular identifier onto each TCR beta cDNA molecule. Each sample yielded at least 3 million CDR3-containing paired-end reads. First-strand cDNA synthesis was performed from all RNA using the Mint cDNA synthesis kit, with priming by a TRBC-specific oligonucleotide. Following uracil-DNA glycosylase treatment, all cDNA underwent a first 18-cycle PCR with the universal primers M1SS and BC2_uni_R. In the original analysis: For normalization, 1 million high-quality reads were randomly selected from each sample, with every read carrying a distinct molecular identifier. Reads with shared molecular identifiers were discarded instead of being binned into consensus sequences. CDR3 identification, clonotype clustering and error correction used MiTCR with a Q25 quality threshold and the strictest error-elimination algorithm. A nonparametric unseen species model using Euler transformation provided a lower-bound estimate of total TCR beta diversity. TCRdb trimmed the raw reads at Q25, called clones with MiXCR and kept productive beta chains. Each record represents a unique CDR3 protein, reported with the most common genes and DNA among its rows. TCRdb, not the original authors, processed these V and J calls. The sample table shows approximately 820,000 distinct CDR3 sequences, and under 45% are seen once. The ten biggest clones cover under 20% of the sample.

Worth noting for this clonotype: The antigen it binds to is not known. It has no much larger one-base neighbor in the sample; base qualities were not kept.

The CDR3 measures 12 amino acids from cysteine to phenylalanine. Only the CDR3 DNA stays, 36 bases, in frame from base 1. V and J are truncated by 7 bases and 4 bases respectively, leaving an intervening sequence of 10 bases. The rearranged segments are TRBV12-3 or TRBV12-4 and TRBJ1-2, with the D gene not clear enough to name. The TCR sequence derives from a man aged 60 to 69 in good health. Material for sequencing was blood. The nucleotide sequence is given as TGTGCCAGCACCCTGGGCCTCTATGGCTACACCTTC. Its protein is CASTLGLYGYTF.